These 2 T cell receptor beta chains originate from one sample sequenced in a study of blood T cells in healthy people across ages. Primers used in a second PCR of roughly 6 to 12 cycles were a sample-barcoded 5' primer and a J-beta primer mix. TCRdb passed the 5' RACE reads through MiXCR, listing each CDR3 protein once. The sample consists of approximately 790,000 distinct CDR3 sequences, around 62% of them appearing once. The sequencing sample was made of blood. Source of these receptors: a young man in good health.

The chain has TRBV10-3 and TRBJ1-2; 9 nucleotides align to TRBD1. The germline CDR1 and CDR2 sequences are ENHRY and SYGVKD. With 2 bases clipped from V and 11 bases from J, the junction kept 9 bases outside the gene matches. This CDR3 has 14 residues. DNA of the CDR3: TGTGCCATCAGTGAGACTTGGGACAGGGATATTTACACCTTC. This sequence encodes CAISETWDRDIYTF.

The V and J genes are TRBV7-2 and TRBJ2-6, with 7 bases aligning to TRBD2. The CDR3 is 20 residues long. The germline gives CDR1 SGHTA, CDR2 FQGNSA. The ends lost 4 bases at V and 0 bases at J; junction bases unmatched: 15. The CDR3 DNA sequence: TGTGCCAGCAGCTCCTCGGGACTATCACCGAGTGACTCTGGGGCCAACGTCCTGACTTTC. Translation: CASSSSGLSPSDSGANVLTF.